This T cell receptor beta chain is drawn from a study of blood T cell repertoires in COVID-19. On the study more broadly: COVID-19 samples collected from the United States, Italy and Spain covered acute and convalescent phases.

This CDR3 has 16 residues. The germline gives CDR1 GTSNPN, CDR2 SVGIG (reference sequence). The V gene end was trimmed by 2 bases and the J gene end by 4 bases; junction bases not matched to a gene: 11. TCRdb keeps only in-frame clones here, not all; method: immunoSEQ multiplex PCR. Altogether hundreds of thousands of clones are present, around 86% being singletons, with the ten largest covering more than 9%. Material: peripheral blood. The chain has TRBV30 and TRBJ1-2; TRBD1 matches 9 bases. The clonotype was recovered from a man aged 45-65 years with COVID-19, enrolled during active disease. CDR3 DNA sequence: TGTGCCTGGAGTTACCAGAGACAGGGGGGCACCTATGGCTACACCTTC. Translation gives CAWSYQRQGGTYGYTF.